The text below deals with one T cell receptor (beta chain). This record comes from a study of blood T cell repertoires in COVID-19. About the research overall: PBMCs, B-cell-depleted T cells, or T cells were the source of the cDNA or gDNA that made up the material.

Those who participated ranged in age from about 18 to 89 years and resided in about two dozen US areas. As originally analysed: Amplification from reference gene primers served as the basis for estimated nucleated cell counts. Some clones are missing from TCRdb's copy, which holds only in-frame ones; the method was immunoSEQ multiplex PCR. V, J and clone size are taken as reported in that table, and D and trimming were inferred from the DNA itself. The sample includes 230,000 or so clones, 84% of them seen just once. The germline CDR1 and CDR2 sequences are LNHDA and SQIVND (reference sequence). V shed 2 bases and J shed 2 bases, with 11 bases lying between them. The CDR3 length is 15 residues.

Sequencing input: PBMCs or T cells enriched from blood (not recorded which). The TCR was taken from a middle-aged man who had recovered from COVID-19. The V call is TRBV19, the J call TRBJ2-3; the D gene is possibly TRBD2 (6 bases). The CDR3 nucleotides are TGTGCCAGTAGTATATTTAGCGGCCCCACAGATACGCAGTATTTT. It encodes CASSIFSGPTDTQYF.